This record concerns one T cell receptor (beta chain) sequence. These data are taken from a study of blood T cell repertoires in COVID-19. Study in general: COVID-19 samples collected from the United States, Italy and Spain covered acute and convalescent phases.

The ends were cut back, 2 bases at V and 10 bases at J, with 9 bases in the middle. Germline CDR1 and CDR2: LNHDA and SQIVND (reference sequence). The CDR3 has 12 residues. The assay was immunoSEQ multiplex PCR, and TCRdb's table has in-frame clones only and misses some. This sample carries fewer than 100,000 clones, around 86% of them seen once, and the ten largest clones take 4.9%. This receptor was obtained from a woman aged 80 or over with acute or convalescent COVID-19. The genes are TRBV19 and TRBJ2-1, with D maybe TRBD1 (6 bases). Material: peripheral blood. CDR3 sequence (DNA): TGTGCCAGTAGTATAACCGACAGGGAGCAGTTCTTC. This translates into CASSITDREQFF.